The 27 T cell receptor beta chains presented below share a single source sample, sequenced in a study of blood T cell repertoires in COVID-19. Sequencing was performed with immunoSEQ multiplex PCR; in TCRdb, only in-frame clones are kept and a portion is missing. The data show under 200,000 clones, roughly 86% seen once. The sample comprised peripheral blood. The receptors originated from a woman older than 75 in a cohort sampled during active or convalescent COVID-19.

The sample holds a few counts of this clone. The chain has TRBV5-1 and TRBJ2-1; 13 bases align to TRBD2. The V gene end was trimmed by 4 bases and the J gene end by 1 base; junction bases not matched to a gene: 8. The CDR3 loop spans 18 amino acids. Per the germline V gene, CDR1 is SGHRS and CDR2 is YFSETQ. CDR3 bases: TGCGCCAGCAGCCAGACTAGCGGGGGGCTGAGGTCCTACAATGAGCAGTTCTTC. Translating it yields CASSQTSGGLRSYNEQFF.

The chain carries TRBV19 and TRBJ1-1, with 8 positions matching TRBD1. The CDR3 runs 14 residues. J lost 3 bases, V lost 7 bases, and 7 bases had no gene match. CDR1 is LNHDA and CDR2 is SQIVND in the germline V gene (reference sequence). In DNA form, the CDR3 reads TGTGCCAGTACCCTCACAGGGGGATACACTGAAGCTTTCTTT. Translating gives CASTLTGGYTEAFF.

The chain recombines TRBV19 with TRBJ1-5; D is undetermined. Germline CDR1 LNHDA, CDR2 SQIVND (reference sequence). V was pared by 4 bases and J by 2 bases, with 6 bases between. This CDR3 region has 13 residues. The CDR3 DNA follows: TGTGCCAGTAGTAAAGCCCGCAATCAGCCCCAGCATTTT. Protein: CASSKARNQPQHF.

This rearrangement joins TRBV15 to TRBJ2-1, with 10 bases that match TRBD2. This CDR3 has 14 residues. J lost 7 bases, V lost 3 bases, and 3 bases had no gene match. The germline V gene has CDR1 LNHNV and CDR2 YYDKDF (reference sequence). The CDR3 reads CATSRSSGSNEQFF. The CDR3, as DNA: TGTGCCACCAGCAGGTCTAGCGGGAGTAATGAGCAGTTCTTC.

Comment on this clone: Other DNA sequences within the sample encode an identical CDR3. The chain links TRBV9 to TRBJ1-1, with a weak D call TRBD1 (6 bases). The germline CDR1 and CDR2 sequences are SGDLS and YYNGEE. V gave up 0 bases and J gave up 5 bases, with 8 bases separating them. CDR3 length: 13 amino acids. The CDR3 loop reads CASSVEGGTEAFF. In nucleotides, the CDR3 is TGTGCCAGCAGCGTAGAGGGGGGGACTGAAGCTTTCTTT.

This chain connects TRBV27 to TRBJ2-5, with TRBD1 matching over 10 bases. The CDR3 covers 15 residues. Looked up from germline, CDR1 is MNHEY and CDR2 is SMNVEV (reference sequence). Trimming removed 3 bases from V and 5 bases from J; junction bases left unmatched: 6. The CDR3 bases are TGTGCCAGCAGTTTTTGGGACAGGGGTTTGGAGACCCAGTACTTC. Translating gives CASSFWDRGLETQYF.

The rearrangement links TRBV7-9 to TRBJ2-5; the match to TRBD2 covers 12 bases. V lost 2 bases and J lost 2; bases outside the gene matches: 9. The CDR3 spans 18 residues. Germline V lookup: CDR1 SEHNR, CDR2 FQNEAQ (reference sequence). For the CDR3, the DNA is TGTGCCAGCAGCTTACCCCCGGGGACTAGCGGGCCACAAGAGACCCAGTACTTC. Translated: CASSLPPGTSGPQETQYF.

This chain connects TRBV3-1 (or the pseudogene TRBV3-2) to TRBJ2-5; 7 positions match TRBD2. CDR1 is LGHDT and CDR2 is YNNKEL in the germline V gene (reference sequence). This CDR3 contains 14 residues. Losses at the gene ends were 4 bases for V and 1 base for J; bases not matched to a gene: 3. CDR3 sequence (DNA): TGTGCCAGCAGCCCGAGCGGGATCCAAGAGACCCAGTACTTC. Translated: CASSPSGIQETQYF.

CDR3 sequence: CATSKETQYF. The CDR3 DNA reads as TGTGCCACCAGCAAAGAGACCCAGTACTTC. The chain couples TRBV24-1 to TRBJ2-5; no clear D. Germline lookup yields CDR1 KGHDR and CDR2 SFDVKD. The CDR3 contains 10 residues. The V end was cut by 7 bases, the J end by 3 bases, with 2 bases between.

The CDR3 is CASSLSGSGKLDGYTF. The CDR3 DNA reads as TGTGCCAGCAGTTTATCTGGTAGCGGTAAATTGGATGGCTACACCTTC. The chain combines TRBV28 with TRBJ1-2, with D unclear. V lost 1 base, J lost 6 bases, and 18 bases lay in between. This CDR3 region has 16 residues. The V gene's germline CDR1 is MDHEN and CDR2 SYDVKM.

This clone was seen once. The chain links TRBV18 to TRBJ2-6; TRBD1 agrees at 7 bases. Germline values: CDR1 KGHSH, CDR2 LQKENI. After removal of 6 bases from V and 0 bases from J, the junction contained 5 bases not matched to a gene. This CDR3 is 16 amino acids long. CDR3 sequence (DNA): TGTGCCAGCTCTCAAAGACAGGGCTCTGGGGCCAACGTCCTGACTTTC. Encoded protein: CASSQRQGSGANVLTF.

J is TRBJ1-2 and V is TRBV18; TRBD1 might be the D (6 bases). The CDR3 is 17 amino acids. Germline V gene lookup returns CDR1 KGHSH and CDR2 LQKENI. V was trimmed by 2 bases and J by 6 bases, leaving 22 bases between them. The CDR3: CASSPYQGRVLSHGYTF. As DNA, the CDR3 is TGTGCCAGCTCACCATACCAGGGGCGCGTTTTAAGCCATGGCTACACCTTC. Based on the CDR3 plus reference TRBV18 and TRBJ1-2, the full variable domain is NAGVMQNPRHLVRRRGQEARLRCSPMKGHSHVYWYRQLPEEGLKFMVYLQKENIIDESGMPKERFSAEFPKEGPSILRIQQVVRGDSAAYFCASSPYQGRVLSHGYTFGSGTRLTVV.

This chain uses TRBV5-4 with TRBJ1-1, with D maybe TRBD1 (6 bases). Trimming stripped 0 bases from V and 5 bases from J, with 14 bases between. Germline values: CDR1 SGHNT, CDR2 YYREEE (reference sequence). This CDR3 has 15 amino acids. The CDR3 sequence: CASSLDGGLGTEAFF. The CDR3 DNA reads TGTGCCAGCAGCTTGGACGGGGGGCTTGGGACTGAAGCTTTCTTT.

This chain connects TRBV10-1 to TRBJ1-1; D ambiguous. V was trimmed by 4 bases and J by 0 bases, leaving 15 bases between them. This CDR3 has 16 amino acids. CDR1 WNHNN and CDR2 SYGVQD come from the germline V gene (reference sequence). CDR3 coding DNA: TGCGCCAGCAGTGGAGGTAGCGGCAGCATGAACACTGAAGCTTTCTTT. This encodes CASSGGSGSMNTEAFF.

The count of this clone is one. The chain joins TRBV6-1 to TRBJ2-7; 10 bases match TRBD2. The CDR3 is made up of 14 amino acids. CDR1 and CDR2 (germline): MNHNS, SASEGT. In DNA form, the CDR3 reads TGTGCCAGCAGTAAAGCGGGAGGGCCTCACGAGCAGTACGTC. It codes for CASSKAGGPHEQYV.

The chain couples TRBV2 to TRBJ1-5, with 7 bases that match TRBD1. CDR3 size: 14 residues. From germline, CDR1 is SNHLY and CDR2 FYNNEI. V dropped 5 bases and J dropped 5; count of bases not matched to a gene: 6. The CDR3 sequence: CASSPDRSYQPQHF. Written as DNA, the CDR3 is TGTGCCAGCAGTCCGGACAGGTCGTATCAGCCCCAGCATTTT.

This sequence joins TRBV7-2 and TRBJ2-1; 14 nucleotides line up with TRBD2. The CDR3 is 15 residues long. Germline trimming cut 5 bases from V and 7 bases from J; bases unmatched to any gene: 4. Per the germline V gene, CDR1 is SGHTA and CDR2 is FQGNSA. CDR3 residues: CASSTRTSGRNEQFF. The CDR3 DNA reads as TGTGCCAGCAGCACCAGGACTAGCGGGAGGAATGAGCAGTTCTTC.

This chain joins TRBV7-9 and TRBJ1-1; D not resolved. This CDR3 has 19 amino acids. V lost 1 base and J 2 bases, leaving 23 bases between the germline ends. Germline V gene data show CDR1 as SEHNR and CDR2 as FQNEAQ (reference sequence). Here the CDR3 reads CASSLVRFGRRTGNTEAFF. CDR3 coding DNA: TGTGCCAGCAGCTTAGTACGTTTCGGTAGGAGGACGGGCAACACTGAAGCTTTCTTT.

The chain has TRBV5-5 and TRBJ2-5, with D possibly TRBD1 on 5 matching bases. Trimming pared 6 bases from V and 1 base from J, leaving 10 bases between. The CDR3 is 13 amino acids. In germline, CDR1 is SGHKS, CDR2 YYEKEE (reference sequence). CDR3 region: CASNQGSQETQYF. As DNA, the CDR3 is TGTGCCAGCAACCAGGGTAGCCAAGAGACCCAGTACTTC.

This clone was observed once. DNA for the CDR3: TGTGCCAGCAGCCGTAGAACTAGCGGGGACAATGAGCAGTTCTTC. Translated: CASSRRTSGDNEQFF. This chain connects TRBV7-7 to TRBJ2-1; 10 bases fit TRBD2. CDR1 is SSHAT and CDR2 is FNYEAQ in the germline V gene (reference sequence). V dropped 5 bases and J dropped 5; count of bases not matched to a gene: 6. This CDR3 comprises 15 residues.

This clone came up once. The rearrangement joins TRBV14 to TRBJ1-1; 9 nucleotides line up with TRBD1. The CDR3 length is 14 residues. Germline CDR1 reads SGHDN; CDR2 reads FVKESK. Trimming cost V 4 bases and J 5 bases; bases outside gene matches: 5. The CDR3 region is CASSRQGGKTEAFF. DNA for the CDR3: TGTGCCAGCAGCCGACAGGGGGGGAAGACTGAAGCTTTCTTT.

V usage is TRBV19 and J usage is TRBJ2-2, with 7 bases identical to TRBD1. Germline CDR1 reads LNHDA; CDR2 reads SQIVND (reference sequence). Trimming took 0 bases from V and 6 from J; bases not matched to a gene: 7. The CDR3 is 16 amino acids. CDR3: CASSIDLLTGAGELFF. CDR3 bases: TGTGCCAGTAGTATAGACCTCCTCACAGGGGCCGGGGAGCTGTTTTTT.

The DNA for the CDR3 is TGTGCCAGCAGGTACACAGGGATCGACTATGGCTACACCTTC. Translated, it gives CASRYTGIDYGYTF. The chain joins TRBV3-1 (or the pseudogene TRBV3-2) to TRBJ1-2, with D possibly being TRBD1 (6 bases). The CDR3 covers 14 residues. The ends were cut back, 6 bases at V and 3 bases at J, with 14 bases in the middle. Germline values: CDR1 LGHDT, CDR2 YNNKEL (reference sequence).

The chain employs TRBV11-2 and TRBJ2-7; the D is unclear. The CDR3 totals 15 residues. V gave up 1 base and J gave up 4 bases, with 14 bases separating them. Per germline, CDR1 SGHAT and CDR2 FQNNGV. CDR3 amino acids: CASSLVYSFTYEQYF. The CDR3 nucleotides are TGTGCCAGCAGCTTAGTGTACAGTTTTACTTACGAGCAGTACTTC.

This clone has only one observation. V usage is TRBV10-3 and J usage is TRBJ2-5; 11 bases line up with TRBD2. V shed 6 bases and J 4 bases; nucleotides not matched to a gene: 4. This CDR3 region has 14 residues. Germline CDR1 ENHRY, CDR2 SYGVKD. Here the CDR3 reads CAIRYGLAGETQYF. The CDR3 region has the DNA TGTGCCATCAGATATGGACTAGCGGGAGAGACCCAGTACTTC.

The rearrangement uses TRBV11-3 and TRBJ1-1, with a weak D call TRBD1 (6 bases). CDR3 length equals 15 residues. Per the germline V gene, CDR1 is SGHNT and CDR2 is YENEEA. V was pared by 3 bases and J by 0 bases, with 11 bases between. CDR3 loop: CASSFDRILNTEAFF. The CDR3 DNA reads as TGTGCCAGCAGCTTCGACAGGATTCTGAACACTGAAGCTTTCTTT. The full variable domain, in which reference TRBV11-3 and TRBJ1-1 provide the parts outside the CDR3, is EAGVVQSPRYKIIEKKQPVAFWCNPISGHNTLYWYLQNLGQGPELLIRYENEEAVDDSQLPKDRFSAERLKGVDSTLKIQPAELGDSAVYLCASSFDRILNTEAFFGQGTRLTVV.

The chain combines TRBV3-1 (or the pseudogene TRBV3-2) with TRBJ2-1; a possible D gene is TRBD2 (5 bases). Germline V gene data show CDR1 as LGHDT and CDR2 as YNNKEL (reference sequence). The CDR3 sequence is 14 residues long. The V and J ends lost 3 bases and 5 bases respectively, with 11 bases between them. The CDR3 reads CASSQSLANNEQFF. In nucleotides, the CDR3 is TGTGCCAGCAGCCAGAGTCTAGCCAACAATGAGCAGTTCTTC.